The clone carrying this TCR beta chain turned up a few times. Seattle researchers signed up patients amid active infection and tracked them longitudinally. This specimen comes from a study of blood T cell repertoires in COVID-19. Background on the study: The United States, Italy and Spain were the sources of the acute and convalescent COVID-19 samples. Sources were T cells, B-cell-depleted T cells, or PBMCs; the material itself was cDNA or gDNA.

Trimming at V came to 4 bases and at J to 4 bases, leaving 3 bases not matched to a gene. This CDR3 is built from 13 residues. As originally analysed: For nucleated cells, counts were estimated from reference gene primer amplification. The data were produced by immunoSEQ multiplex PCR, yet TCRdb's version contains in-frame clones alone and is incomplete. V and J calls and clone size are those listed in that table; D and trimming were worked out from the DNA. Of 84,000 or so clones listed, around 75% were seen once; the top ten hold about 5.7%. Sequenced sample: peripheral blood. The origin of this receptor is a man between 65 and 80 years old with COVID-19, enrolled during active disease. The chain couples TRBV12-3 or TRBV12-4 to TRBJ1-1; 7 bases agree with TRBD1. CDR3 bases: TGTGCCAGCAGTTCGAACAGGGGCACTGAAGCTTTCTTT. Its translation: CASSSNRGTEAFF.